The 20 T cell receptor beta chains in this list originate from one sample, sequenced in a study of blood T cell repertoires in COVID-19. The repertoire was sequenced with immunoSEQ multiplex PCR; TCRdb's copy has only in-frame clones and lacks some. The repertoire has about 65,000 clones, approximately 78% of them found once; the top ten carry under 15%. Sequenced input: peripheral blood. The receptors were gathered from an elderly man with acute or convalescent COVID-19.

The chain couples TRBV12-3 or TRBV12-4 to TRBJ2-3; D not resolved. This CDR3 contains 11 residues. Trimming shortened V by 1 base and J by 9 bases, and 5 bases separated the two germline ends. CDR3 in DNA: TGTGCCAGCAGTTTAGAACAAACGCAGTATTTT. Protein: CASSLEQTQYF.

The rearrangement uses TRBV9 and TRBJ2-7, with 7 nucleotides matching TRBD1. The CDR3 covers 16 residues. The germline CDR1 and CDR2 sequences are SGDLS and YYNGEE. V shed 4 bases and J 2 bases; nucleotides not matched to a gene: 12. This CDR3 is CASSSDPGQSTYEQYF. In DNA form, the CDR3 reads TGTGCCAGCAGCTCAGATCCGGGACAGTCTACCTACGAGCAGTACTTC. Filled out from reference TRBV9 and TRBJ2-7, the complete variable domain reads DSGVTQTPKHLITATGQRVTLRCSPRSGDLSVYWYQQSLDQGLQFLIQYYNGEERAKGNILERFSAQQFPDLHSELNLSSLELGDSALYFCASSSDPGQSTYEQYFGPGTRLTVT.

The CDR3 bases are TGCGCCAGCCGGGAGACGGATGGCGGGGAGCTGTTTTTT. Its translation: CASRETDGGELFF. The chain carries TRBV10-1 and TRBJ2-2; D might be TRBD2 (6 bases). Germline values: CDR1 WNHNN, CDR2 SYGVQD (reference sequence). The V gene lost 8 bases and the J gene lost 7 bases, with 14 bases spanning the gap. There are 13 residues in the CDR3.

V gene TRBV23-1 combines with J gene TRBJ2-7, with 10 bases aligning to TRBD1. TRBV23-1 is treated as an ORF (open reading frame) with a function not yet certain. The V segment lost 5 bases and the J segment 5 bases; nucleotides outside the gene matches: 9. The CDR3 length is 15 residues. The CDR3 loop is CASSEPGQGKNEQYF. The DNA for the CDR3 is TGCGCCAGCAGTGAACCGGGACAGGGGAAAAACGAGCAGTACTTC.

The chain couples TRBV7-9 to TRBJ1-2; 7 nucleotides line up with TRBD1. Germline lookup yields CDR1 SEHNR and CDR2 FQNEAQ (reference sequence). Trimming took 5 bases from V and 13 from J; bases not matched to a gene: 4. This CDR3 is built from 10 residues. As DNA, the CDR3 is TGTGCCAGCAGCAGGGACAGCGGCACCTTC. This translates into CASSRDSGTF.

The CDR3 sequence is CASSPGDQPQHF. CDR3 DNA: TGTGCCAGCAGCCCAGGGGATCAGCCCCAGCATTTT. V and J are TRBV7-9 and TRBJ1-5; D perhaps matches TRBD1 (6 bases). V lost 5 bases to trimming and J lost 5 bases, with 7 bases between them. The V gene's germline CDR1 is SEHNR and CDR2 FQNEAQ (reference sequence). This CDR3 has 12 amino acids.

This sequence joins TRBV10-1 and TRBJ1-4, with D tentatively TRBD1 (5 bases). V lost 8 bases and J lost 7, with 17 bases in between. The CDR3 is 14 residues long. Germline CDR1 WNHNN, CDR2 SYGVQD (reference sequence). DNA of the CDR3: TGCGCCAGCCGCGTCGGGGGAGAGGGTGAAAAACTGTTTTTT. Translated, it gives CASRVGGEGEKLFF.

The chain carries TRBV3-1 (or the pseudogene TRBV3-2) and TRBJ1-4; D not resolved. Between the trimmed V and J ends, which lost 1 base and 0 bases, there was a span of 9 bases. The CDR3 is made up of 16 amino acids. CDR1 LGHDT and CDR2 YNNKEL come from the germline V gene (reference sequence). CDR3 residues: CASSQGWQTTNEKLFF. The CDR3 nucleotides are TGTGCCAGCAGCCAAGGATGGCAAACAACTAATGAAAAACTGTTTTTT.

The genes are TRBV12-3 or TRBV12-4 and TRBJ2-5, with 9 bases that match TRBD1. CDR3 length: 13 amino acids. Trimming removed 5 bases from V and 5 bases from J; junction bases left unmatched: 3. The CDR3 is CASSGGTGETQYF. The DNA of the CDR3 is TGTGCCAGCAGTGGGGGGACAGGGGAGACCCAGTACTTC.

CDR3 nucleotides: TGTGCCAGCAGCTTTGTATCAGGCAGTCGGACTGAAGCTTTCTTT. The encoded protein is CASSFVSGSRTEAFF. This chain uses TRBV11-2 with TRBJ1-1; no reliable D call. The germline V and J ends were trimmed by 3 bases and 5 bases, with 16 bases remaining between them. CDR1 and CDR2 from the germline V gene are SGHAT and FQNNGV. This CDR3 is 15 amino acids long.

The chain couples TRBV6-6 to TRBJ1-1, with 12 bases lining up with TRBD1. The CDR3 has 15 residues. CDR1 MNHNY and CDR2 SVGAGI come from the germline V gene (reference sequence). The trim removed 2 bases at V and 6 bases at J, leaving 4 bases unmatched. This CDR3 is CASSYVGQGAPEAFF. Written as DNA, the CDR3 is TGTGCCAGCAGTTACGTGGGACAGGGGGCGCCTGAAGCTTTCTTT.

J is TRBJ2-1 and V is TRBV25-1, with 10 positions matching TRBD2. The CDR3 spans 16 residues. Germline lookup yields CDR1 MGHDK and CDR2 SYGVNS. Germline trimming cut 2 bases from V and 4 bases from J; bases unmatched to any gene: 5. CDR3 sequence reads: CASSEPTSGEYNEQFF. CDR3 in DNA: TGTGCCAGCAGTGAACCAACTAGCGGGGAATACAATGAGCAGTTCTTC.

This chain joins TRBV4-2 and TRBJ1-1; TRBD1 aligns across 7 bases. The CDR3 runs 15 residues. J was trimmed by 1 base and V by 4 bases; bases with no gene match: 6. CDR1 is LGHNA and CDR2 is YNFKEQ in the germline V gene. CDR3 nucleotide sequence: TGTGCCAGCAGCCCCCCGGGACAGAGGAACACTGAAGCTTTCTTT. Translation: CASSPPGQRNTEAFF.

The chain carries TRBV18 and TRBJ2-6, with D hard to call. The CDR3 has 15 amino acids. The V and J ends lost 2 bases and 1 base respectively, with 6 bases between them. The germline CDR1 and CDR2 sequences are KGHSH and LQKENI. CDR3 DNA: TGTGCCAGCTCACCATCGGTATCTGGGGCCAACGTCCTGACTTTC. Protein sequence: CASSPSVSGANVLTF.

V and J are TRBV11-2 and TRBJ2-3; 7 bases align to TRBD1. This CDR3 is 16 amino acids long. CDR1 is SGHAT and CDR2 is FQNNGV in the germline V gene. Trimming removed 5 bases from V and 6 bases from J; junction bases left unmatched: 14. DNA of the CDR3: TGTGCCAGCAGCCTGGGGAGACAGGGATTACGGGATACGCAGTATTTT. This translates into CASSLGRQGLRDTQYF.

J is TRBJ1-3 and V is TRBV6-5; 10 positions agree with TRBD1. The junction had 5 bases not matched to a gene; V was cut back by 6 bases and J by 3 bases. The CDR3 extends over 15 amino acids. Germline V gene data show CDR1 as MNHEY and CDR2 as SVGAGI. The CDR3: CASSNDRGLGNTIYF. CDR3 bases: TGTGCCAGCAGCAATGACAGGGGGCTTGGAAACACCATATATTTT.

The chain combines TRBV19 with TRBJ1-3; TRBD1 matches 7 bases. Germline values: CDR1 LNHDA, CDR2 SQIVND (reference sequence). Trimming at V came to 4 bases and at J to 2 bases, leaving 5 bases not matched to a gene. This CDR3 is 15 amino acids long. Here the CDR3 DNA reads TGTGCCAGTAGTAACCGGACAGGCCCTGGAAACACCATATATTTT. Its translation is CASSNRTGPGNTIYF. Supplemented by reference TRBV19 and TRBJ1-3, the full variable domain reads DGGITQSPKYLFRKEGQNVTLSCEQNLNHDAMYWYRQDPGQGLRLIYYSQIVNDFQKGDIAEGYSVSREKKESFPLTVTSAQKNPTAFYLCASSNRTGPGNTIYFGEGSWLTVV.

This chain joins TRBV6-5 and TRBJ1-3; perhaps TRBD1 as D (5 bases). CDR1 and CDR2 from the germline V gene are MNHEY and SVGAGI. Trimming cost V 0 bases and J 3 bases, with 9 bases left between them. The CDR3 sequence is 15 residues long. CDR3 nucleotides: TGTGCCAGCAGTTACTCGGCGACAGTTGGAAACACCATATATTTT. It encodes CASSYSATVGNTIYF.

CDR3 DNA sequence: TGTGCCAGCAGTGAGCGGGGGGGCTGGTATGAGCAGTTCTTC. Translating gives CASSERGGWYEQFF. The chain couples TRBV6-1 to TRBJ2-1; 9 bases map to TRBD2. The CDR3 is 14 amino acids. J was trimmed by 8 bases and V by 3 bases; bases with no gene match: 5. In germline, CDR1 is MNHNS, CDR2 SASEGT.

Many counts were recorded for this clone. Other nucleotide sequences in the sample specify the same CDR3. This sequence joins TRBV7-9 and TRBJ1-6; 10 bases align to TRBD1. The CDR3 consists of 16 residues. V was clipped by 3 bases and J by 3 bases; unmatched bases: 2. Per the germline V gene, CDR1 is SEHNR and CDR2 is FQNEAQ (reference sequence). CDR3 in DNA: TGTGCCAGCAGCTTGGGACAGGGGTTCTATAATTCACCCCTCCACTTT. It is translated as CASSLGQGFYNSPLHF.